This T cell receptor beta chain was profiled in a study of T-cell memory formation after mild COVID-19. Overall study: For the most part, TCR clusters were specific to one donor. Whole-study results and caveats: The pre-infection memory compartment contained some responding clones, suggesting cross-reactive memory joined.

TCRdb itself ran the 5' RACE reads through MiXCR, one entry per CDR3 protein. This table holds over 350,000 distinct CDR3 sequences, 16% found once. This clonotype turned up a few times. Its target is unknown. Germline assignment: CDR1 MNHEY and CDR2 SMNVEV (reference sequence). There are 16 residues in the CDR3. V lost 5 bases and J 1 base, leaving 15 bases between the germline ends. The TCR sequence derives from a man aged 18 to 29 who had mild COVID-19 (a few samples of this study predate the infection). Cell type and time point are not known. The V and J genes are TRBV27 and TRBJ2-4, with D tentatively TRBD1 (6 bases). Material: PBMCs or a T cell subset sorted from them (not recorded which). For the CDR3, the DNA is TGTGCCAGCAGTACACTGGACAGCCCCGCCAAAAACATTCAGTACTTC. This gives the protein CASSTLDSPAKNIQYF.